This TCR beta chain comes out of a study of graft-versus-host responses after intestinal transplantation. Whole-study context: Each recipient received anti-thymocyte globulin induction, then tacrolimus and steroids for around 3 years.

Study-level points and caveats: GvH clonotypes were identified within recipient marrow, with a subset emerging first in ileum or blood. Individuals who had graft-donor T cell macrochimerism had allografts that showed high graft-versus-host to host-versus-graft clonal ratios.

This clone was observed once. Its antigen remains unidentified. Germline V gene lookup returns CDR1 MNHEY and CDR2 SVGAGI. V was cut by 6 bases and J by 1 base, with 9 bases left in between. This CDR3 has 14 residues. Clones were sequenced by immunoSEQ multiplex PCR, and TCRdb holds only the in-frame ones, with some missing. The sample has some 87,000 clones; about 93% are singletons. The V call is TRBV6-5, the J call TRBJ2-2, with D hard to call. The sequence came from a human donor who was the organ donor for an intestinal transplant. The sequences come from unstimulated CD8+ T cells sorted from spleen or lymph node cells, collected before transplant. The CDR3 reads CASRLSVNTGELFF. CDR3 sequence (DNA): TGTGCCAGCAGATTAAGCGTGAACACCGGGGAGCTGTTTTTT.